This T cell receptor beta chain emerged from a study of blood T cell repertoires in COVID-19. The CDR3 totals 15 residues. The trim removed 3 bases at V and 2 bases at J, leaving 4 bases unmatched. From germline, CDR1 is DFQATT and CDR2 SNEGSKA (reference sequence). Measured with immunoSEQ multiplex PCR; TCRdb has only the in-frame clones, and not every one. Of 70,000 to 75,000 clones in the sample, around 83% were seen once. The J gene is TRBJ2-1, the V gene TRBV20-1, with TRBD2 identical over 10 bases. Sequencing used peripheral blood. The origin of this receptor is a man between 70 and 80 years old with acute or convalescent COVID-19. For the CDR3, the DNA is TGCAGTGCTAGTGGACTAGCGGTCCCCTACAATGAGCAGTTCTTC. It yields the protein CSASGLAVPYNEQFF.